The following is a T cell receptor beta chain sequence with its context. The CDR3 is 14 residues long. Trimming took 0 bases from V and 9 from J, leaving 15 bases between them. Germline V lookup: CDR1 GTSNPN, CDR2 SVGIG (reference sequence). Repertoires were generated with immunoSEQ multiplex PCR, while TCRdb's copy carries only in-frame clones and drops some. Of approximately 170,000 clones listed, about 92% are singletons. This entry is derived from a study of control samples from healthy donors and cancer patients. Source material: blood. The receptor was isolated from a young man in good health. The V and J genes are TRBV30 and TRBJ2-1, with D perhaps assigned TRBD1 or TRBD2 (6 bases each). The CDR3 is CAWSVGGGGREQFF. In DNA form, the CDR3 reads TGTGCCTGGAGTGTAGGCGGAGGGGGTCGTGAGCAGTTCTTC.